This T cell receptor beta chain was observed in a study of blood T cell repertoires in COVID-19. About the research overall: The United States, Italy and Spain supplied acute and convalescent COVID-19 samples. PBMCs, B-cell-depleted T cells, or T cells provided the cDNA or gDNA that made up the material.

Original processing methods: The assay estimated nucleated cells by amplifying reference gene primers. TCRdb keeps only in-frame clones here, not all; method: immunoSEQ multiplex PCR. The D gene and trimming were derived from the DNA, and the V and J assignments and clone size from that table. The sample gives hundreds of thousands of clones, about 90% of which show up once; just under 7.5% is in the top ten. Patients from Seattle were sampled longitudinally, starting during active infection. This CDR3 spans 14 amino acids. Per germline, CDR1 SGHTA and CDR2 FQGNSA. The V gene end was trimmed by 5 bases and the J gene end by 8 bases; junction bases not matched to a gene: 8.

Sequenced material: peripheral blood. The sequence came from a woman between 70 and 85 years old with COVID-19, enrolled during active disease. The chain employs TRBV7-2 and TRBJ1-5; 8 bases are a match to TRBD1. The CDR3 region has the DNA TGTGCCAGCAGCCTAGGACAGGGCGGTGAGCCCCAGCATTTT. This sequence encodes CASSLGQGGEPQHF.